What follows is one T cell receptor (beta chain) and its context. This sample is drawn from a study of shared clonotypes between healthy human individuals. Study context: CD4 naive and CD4 memory each took three plates per donor, while CD8 naive took two and CD8 memory one.

V lost 7 bases, J lost 2 bases, and 12 bases lay in between. Germline V gene lookup returns CDR1 MNHEY and CDR2 SMNVEV (reference sequence). The CDR3 is made up of 13 amino acids. Produced via immunoSEQ multiplex PCR; TCRdb's table is partial and in-frame only. This sample carries 2 million to 2.5 million clones, 90% to 95% of them seen once, and the ten largest clones take 0.13%. The specimen was naive CD4+ T cells sorted from blood. Subset described: CD45RA+ positively selected. The clonotype was recovered from a man aged 18 to 30 in good health. V gene TRBV27 combines with J gene TRBJ2-7; a possible D gene is TRBD1 (6 bases). CDR3 residues: CASTGARTYEQYF. The CDR3 nucleotides are TGTGCCAGCACAGGGGCTCGGACCTACGAGCAGTACTTC.